This T cell receptor beta chain was recorded in a study of blood T cell repertoires in COVID-19. Overall study context: PBMCs, B-cell-depleted T cells, or T cells provided the cDNA or gDNA that made up the material.

With 5 bases removed from V and 4 bases from J, the gap between germline ends came to 11 bases. Germline values: CDR1 KGHDR, CDR2 SFDVKD. This CDR3 is built from 14 residues. For this clone: Different DNA sequences within this sample yield the same CDR3.

Profiled with immunoSEQ multiplex PCR; TCRdb holds only in-frame clones, not every one. The sample holds a few hundred thousand clones, 80% seen once. Recruitment covered about 25 US areas and drew participants whose ages spanned about 18 to 90 years. Participants had their cohort set by participant-reported clinical history. The sequencing input was PBMCs or T cells enriched from blood (not recorded which). The chain recombines TRBV24-1 with TRBJ1-5; weak D call: TRBD1 (5 bases). This receptor was identified in a woman aged 40 to 55 with acute COVID-19. The CDR3 DNA reads as TGTGCCACCAGTGGTCCTGGGGGGAATCAGCCCCAGCATTTT. Protein product: CATSGPGGNQPQHF.